A single sample is the source of the 14 T cell receptor beta chains below, sequenced in a study of radiation and T cells in renal cell carcinoma. The repertoire was sequenced with immunoSEQ multiplex PCR; TCRdb's copy has only in-frame clones and lacks some. The repertoire includes some 75,000 clones, over 80% of them detected once, and approximately 6.4% sits in the top ten. Time point of the sample: blood 2 weeks post-SBRT. Regarding treatment: 15 Gy SBRT to primary tumor, nephrectomy 4 weeks later. The sample consisted of blood, taken from a patient whose treatment included radiotherapy and nephrectomy. These receptor sequences come from a man aged 60-69 years with renal cell carcinoma.

In DNA, the CDR3 is TGTGCCAGCAGTGACCCCAGGACAGGTGCTGCCGGGGAGCTGTTTTTT. This translates into CASSDPRTGAAGELFF. The rearrangement links TRBV25-1 to TRBJ2-2, with 7 positions matching TRBD1. Germline CDR1 is MGHDK and CDR2 is SYGVNS. The CDR3 consists of 16 residues. V was pared by 3 bases and J by 6 bases, with 10 bases of the junction left unmatched.

The V gene is TRBV7-9, the J gene TRBJ2-6; D is perhaps TRBD1 (6 bases). The CDR3 spans 14 residues. V shed 10 bases and J shed 0 bases, with 10 bases lying between them. The V gene's germline CDR1 is SEHNR and CDR2 FQNEAQ (reference sequence). The CDR3 is CANLGASGANVLTF. CDR3 DNA: TGTGCCAACCTGGGGGCCTCTGGGGCCAACGTCCTGACTTTC.

In its sample, this clone was seen a few times. The genes are TRBV5-6 and TRBJ2-2; weak D call: TRBD1 (6 bases). The CDR3 extends over 15 amino acids. V lost 3 bases and J lost 7, with 16 bases in between. CDR1 is SGHDT and CDR2 is YYEEEE in the germline V gene. This CDR3 is CASSSRQVPGGELFF. CDR3 nucleotide sequence: TGTGCCAGCAGCTCGAGACAGGTACCGGGCGGGGAGCTGTTTTTT.

This chain links TRBV27 with TRBJ2-1; D gene ambiguous. The CDR3 extends over 11 amino acids. Germline V gene data show CDR1 as MNHEY and CDR2 as SMNVEV (reference sequence). Trimming left V 8 bases short and J 10 bases short, with 12 bases between. CDR3: CASGAEVEQFF. As DNA, the CDR3 is TGTGCCAGCGGCGCAGAGGTGGAGCAGTTCTTC.

The V and J genes are TRBV11-2 and TRBJ1-1; tentative D call: TRBD1 (5 bases). The V gene's germline CDR1 is SGHAT and CDR2 FQNNGV. CDR3 length: 13 amino acids. V lost 1 base and J 8 bases, leaving 11 bases between the germline ends. Here the CDR3 reads CASSLVRVGEAFF. DNA for the CDR3: TGTGCCAGCAGCTTAGTCAGGGTTGGGGAAGCTTTCTTT.

The gene calls are TRBV30 and TRBJ1-6; a weak D match, TRBD1 (6 bases). The germline CDR1 and CDR2 sequences are GTSNPN and SVGIG (reference sequence). The CDR3 sequence is 12 residues long. V lost 1 base and J 15 bases, leaving 13 bases between the germline ends. The CDR3 coding sequence is TGTGCCTGGAGTGCCGGACAGCAAATCCTCCACTTT. Its translation: CAWSAGQQILHF.

The V gene is TRBV7-2, the J gene TRBJ2-1, with 9 bases matching TRBD2. Unmatched junction bases numbered 7, after V lost 1 base and J lost 3 bases. CDR1 SGHTA and CDR2 FQGNSA come from the germline V gene. The CDR3 is 17 amino acids. In DNA form, the CDR3 reads TGTGCCAGCAGCTTAGTTCTAAGACTAGCGGTCTACAATGAGCAGTTCTTC. This translates into CASSLVLRLAVYNEQFF. Based on the CDR3 plus reference TRBV7-2 and TRBJ2-1, the full variable domain is GAGVSQSPSNKVTEKGKDVELRCDPISGHTALYWYRQSLGQGLEFLIYFQGNSAPDKSGLPSDRFSAERTGGSVSTLTIQRTQQEDSAVYLCASSLVLRLAVYNEQFFGPGTRLTVL.

The chain carries TRBV5-1 and TRBJ2-5, with a tentative D call TRBD2 (6 bases). The CDR3 covers 14 residues. Germline V gene sequence: CDR1 SGHRS, CDR2 YFSETQ. The V end lost 5 bases, the J end lost 1 base, and 12 bases lay between the germline ends. This CDR3 reads CASRSVGGQETQYF. CDR3 nucleotides: TGCGCCAGCAGAAGCGTCGGGGGCCAAGAGACCCAGTACTTC.

This clone was detected once. The chain recombines TRBV28 with TRBJ2-3, with D tentatively TRBD2 (5 bases). CDR1 and CDR2 (germline): MDHEN, SYDVKM. The CDR3 sequence is 14 residues long. V was shortened by 3 bases and J by 2 bases, with 9 bases between the two germline ends. CDR3 amino acids: CASSFRGTTDTQYF. The CDR3 DNA reads TGTGCCAGCAGTTTCCGGGGTACCACAGATACGCAGTATTTT.

The chain couples TRBV12-5 to TRBJ2-7, with D unresolved. Per germline, CDR1 LGHNT and CDR2 FRNRAP. The V end lost 0 bases, the J end lost 3 bases, and 12 bases lay between the germline ends. This CDR3 spans 15 amino acids. CDR3 region: CASGLVSLGDYEQYF. CDR3 nucleotide sequence: TGTGCTAGTGGTTTGGTAAGCCTAGGAGACTACGAGCAGTACTTC.

The chain recombines TRBV29-1 with TRBJ2-1, with a possible D match to TRBD2 (6 bases). This CDR3 spans 10 amino acids. V was cut by 7 bases and J by 8 bases, with 9 bases left in between. Germline loops: CDR1 SQVTM, CDR2 ANQGSEA. CDR3 in amino acids: CSGAGYEQFF. In nucleotides, the CDR3 is TGCAGCGGGGCGGGGTATGAGCAGTTCTTC.

This chain connects TRBV6-5 to TRBJ2-7; D might be TRBD1 (6 bases). The CDR3 has 14 amino acids. Germline values: CDR1 MNHEY, CDR2 SVGAGI. The germline V and J ends were trimmed by 6 bases and 6 bases, with 18 bases remaining between them. DNA for the CDR3: TGTGCCAGCAGCCCATACAGGGAAAAGAGCGAGCAGTACTTC. Protein: CASSPYREKSEQYF.

This chain joins TRBV19 and TRBJ2-7, with 8 positions matching TRBD2. V was pared by 4 bases and J by 0 bases, with 8 bases of the junction left unmatched. The CDR3 is 16 amino acids. CDR1 and CDR2 from the germline V gene are LNHDA and SQIVND (reference sequence). CDR3 sequence reads: CASSTDRGLGSYEQYF. CDR3 sequence (DNA): TGTGCCAGTAGTACCGACCGGGGACTAGGCTCCTACGAGCAGTACTTC.

The chain is built from TRBV5-1 and TRBJ2-5; 7 bases agree with TRBD2. Germline CDR1 is SGHRS and CDR2 is YFSETQ. V shed 6 bases, J shed 1 base, and the junction held 9 bases outside the gene matches. There are 15 residues in the CDR3. CDR3 nucleotides: TGCGCCAGCACCTCACTTCTAGCGGCCCAAGAGACCCAGTACTTC. This encodes CASTSLLAAQETQYF.